This T cell receptor (beta chain) emerged from a study of blood T cell repertoires in COVID-19 (dated by TCRdb to the early 2020s). With regard to the full study: Samples from collaborators originated in the United States, Italy and Spain and spanned both the acute and convalescent phases of COVID-19. The material from the prospective study consisted of cDNA or gDNA derived from T cells, B-cell-depleted T cells, or PBMCs. The dataset comprised deeply sampled blood TCRbeta repertoires from subjects exposed to, actively infected with, or recovered from COVID-19. The repertoires were released in a freely available public database meant as a resource for research on the immune response to SARS-CoV-2. Samples were obtained from the ongoing ImmuneRACE study (first 160 participants) and from approximately 1,200 subjects provided by 6 global collaborators. A de-identified subject ID, COVID-19 status, age in years and sex were almost always included in the sample metadata. Where available, HLA class I and class II types were obtained from metadata supplied by the sample provider rather than from assay-based typing. Overall study outcomes, separate from this receptor: The quantity of clinical and demographic metadata differed by source and by participant and was supplied without curation.

Each collaborating institution followed its own protocols to collect whole blood in K2EDTA tubes. For TCRbeta analysis, collaborator samples were shipped as frozen whole blood, as isolated PBMCs, or as DNA extracted from either sample type. This clone appeared once. The antigen it binds to is not known. Base-call qualities are not available, and no considerably larger clone is one nucleotide away. V and J lose 3 bases and 2 bases, and a span of 4 bases separates them. The CDR3, from cysteine to phenylalanine, totals 12 residues. Of the read, only the CDR3 DNA is kept; its 36 bases are in frame from base 1. The immunoSEQ Assay, a bias-controlled multiplex PCR, was used to amplify TCRbeta CDR3 regions from genomic DNA. Concerning the study's data processing: The number of nucleated cells in each sample was estimated from the amplification of reference gene primers within the assay. To quantify the absolute abundance of each unique TCRbeta CDR3 rearrangement, sequence reads were collapsed and filtered. Productive Simpson clonality was computed per sample as the square root of Simpson's diversity index over productive rearrangements. TCRdb provides this immuneACCESS table in a form limited to in-frame rearrangements. Some clones are lacking; in checked studies, under half of them reflect an unresolved V gene, and why the rest are absent is not known. The D gene and trimming were derived from the DNA, and the V and J assignments and clone size from that table. Here the sample has about 49,000 clones; about four fifths occur a single time. The biggest ten clones account for about 2.7% of the sample.

This TCR came from a woman aged 60 to 75 with acute or convalescent COVID-19. The chain is assembled from TRBV12-3 or TRBV12-4 and TRBJ1-2; the D gene cannot be named for sure. The sequenced material came from peripheral blood. The CDR3 corresponds to CASSFQNYGYTF. The nucleotides read TGTGCCAGCAGTTTCCAGAACTATGGCTACACCTTC.